Each of the 27 T cell receptor beta chains below was sequenced from the same sample in a study of regulatory T cells in long-lasting Graves disease. Researchers made TCR beta libraries by using iRepertoire HTBI primers and running Arm-PCR on CDR3 regions. TCRdb re-called the multiplex PCR reads with MiXCR, one entry per CDR3 protein. The sample carries roughly 700,000 distinct CDR3 sequences, roughly 30% recorded once. The time point denotes: persistent/refractory GD, antithyroid drugs over 5 years with positive TRAb. PBMCs were the source of the RNA used for TCR sequencing. The sequenced sample was peripheral blood mononuclear cells (PBMCs), obtained when the disease was refractory, from a patient treated with antithyroid drugs. The receptors were gathered from a female donor with Graves disease.

V and J are TRBV19 and TRBJ1-2, with a possible D match to TRBD1 (6 bases). V was pared by 2 bases and J by 6 bases, with 13 bases between. This CDR3 is 14 amino acids long. From germline, CDR1 is LNHDA and CDR2 SQIVND (reference sequence). The CDR3 DNA follows: TGTGCCAGTAGTATACAGCACAGGGTTAATGGCTACACCTTC. As protein: CASSIQHRVNGYTF.

This clonotype was recorded a few times. The chain is built from TRBV11-1 and TRBJ1-3; 7 nucleotides match TRBD1. CDR3 length: 13 amino acids. Trimming took 5 bases from V and 4 from J; bases not matched to a gene: 2. Per germline, CDR1 SGHAT and CDR2 FQDESV (reference sequence). DNA of the CDR3: TGTGCCAGCAGCGCGGGACAGGGAAACACCATATATTTT. Translation gives CASSAGQGNTIYF.

This chain uses TRBV5-6 with TRBJ2-2; 14 bases agree with TRBD2. This CDR3 spans 16 amino acids. With 4 bases clipped from V and 3 bases from J, the junction kept 2 bases outside the gene matches. Germline CDR1 is SGHDT and CDR2 is YYEEEE. CDR3 sequence (DNA): TGTGCCAGCAGCCCGGGACTAGCGGGAGACACCGGGGAGCTGTTTTTT. Amino acids: CASSPGLAGDTGELFF.

This clonotype was recorded a few times. The chain is built from TRBV27 and TRBJ2-7, with 9 bases identical to TRBD1. The CDR3 spans 16 residues. In germline, CDR1 is MNHEY, CDR2 SMNVEV (reference sequence). The ends lost 6 bases at V and 2 bases at J; junction bases unmatched: 11. CDR3 loop: CASRTPRTGDPYEQYF. CDR3 coding DNA: TGTGCCAGCAGGACCCCGAGGACAGGGGATCCCTACGAGCAGTACTTC.

On this clonotype: A read error may explain this, as a much larger clone is one base away. The V call is TRBV28, the J call TRBJ2-5; tentative D call: TRBD2 (5 bases). Germline V gene lookup returns CDR1 MDHEN and CDR2 SYDVKM. This CDR3 region has 16 residues. As DNA, the CDR3 is TGTGCCGGCAGTCCCCCCCCGGGGTCCACACAAGAGACCCAGTACTTC. This sequence encodes CAGSPPPGSTQETQYF.

The V and J genes are TRBV30 and TRBJ2-7, with D uncertain. V shed 3 bases and J shed 7 bases, with 19 bases lying between them. Germline CDR1 and CDR2: GTSNPN and SVGIG (reference sequence). The CDR3 is made up of 14 amino acids. The CDR3: CAWRISNKVREQYF. Here the CDR3 DNA reads TGTGCCTGGAGGATCTCCAACAAAGTACGAGAGCAGTACTTC.

This clonotype was recorded many times. The chain recombines TRBV12-3 or TRBV12-4 with TRBJ1-5; tentative D call: TRBD1 (5 bases). The CDR3 has 13 amino acids. V was trimmed by 2 bases and J by 5 bases, leaving 7 bases between them. This CDR3 reads CASSLWGDQPQHF. The CDR3 DNA sequence: TGTGCCAGCAGTTTATGGGGGGATCAGCCCCAGCATTTT.

The gene calls are TRBV7-6 and TRBJ2-3; 8 bases match TRBD1. In germline, CDR1 is SGHVS, CDR2 FNYEAQ. The CDR3 has 13 residues. V shed 5 bases and J 6 bases; nucleotides not matched to a gene: 4. CDR3 residues: CASSLGQGDTQYF. The CDR3 DNA follows: TGTGCCAGCAGCCTCGGACAGGGTGATACGCAGTATTTT.

This clonotype was observed a handful of times. The chain recombines TRBV4-1 with TRBJ2-7; weak D call: TRBD2 (7 bases). V was cut by 1 base and J by 2 bases, with 15 bases left in between. Germline CDR1 and CDR2: MGHRA and YSYEKL. CDR3 length: 16 amino acids. CDR3 coding DNA: TGCGCCAGCAGCCAAGTACTCGCGGGGGCCACCTACGAGCAGTACTTC. The encoded protein is CASSQVLAGATYEQYF.

This clonotype showed up many times. The gene calls are TRBV28 and TRBJ1-1, with D perhaps TRBD1 (5 bases). Trimming took off 4 bases at V and 0 bases at J, with 12 bases between the two ends. Germline V gene lookup returns CDR1 MDHEN and CDR2 SYDVKM. CDR3 length: 15 residues. The CDR3 here is CASSSSGHLNTEAFF. As DNA, the CDR3 is TGTGCCAGCAGTTCGTCAGGACATCTGAACACTGAAGCTTTCTTT.

The chain couples TRBV7-2 to TRBJ2-7, with 7 bases that match TRBD1. The junction had 14 bases not matched to a gene; V was cut back by 8 bases and J by 4 bases. The CDR3 covers 15 residues. Germline CDR1 is SGHTA and CDR2 is FQGNSA. The CDR3 bases are TGTGCCAGCGGCCAACCACGTGGACAGGCTTACGAGCAGTACTTC. Protein product: CASGQPRGQAYEQYF.

This clonotype was counted many times. J is TRBJ1-2 and V is TRBV5-1; a possible D gene is TRBD1 (5 bases). This CDR3 spans 13 amino acids. The V gene lost 4 bases and the J gene lost 8 bases, with 15 bases spanning the gap. CDR1 SGHRS and CDR2 YFSETQ come from the germline V gene. DNA for the CDR3: TGCGCCAGCAGCCCGCTACGGGACGACGGCTACACCTTC. It yields the protein CASSPLRDDGYTF.

This clonotype was recorded at least ten times. This sequence joins TRBV27 and TRBJ1-1; TRBD1 might be the D (6 bases). Trimming took off 6 bases at V and 6 bases at J, with 14 bases between the two ends. Germline-derived CDR1 and CDR2 are MNHEY and SMNVEV (reference sequence). The CDR3 is 13 residues long. CDR3 sequence: CASSPTGLSEAFF. The CDR3 DNA sequence: TGTGCCAGCAGCCCGACAGGATTATCTGAAGCTTTCTTT.

This clonotype turned up a few times. The chain is built from TRBV29-1 and TRBJ1-1; D is unresolved. Germline V CDR1 and CDR2: SQVTM, ANQGSEA. V was trimmed by 4 bases and J by 0 bases, leaving 6 bases between them. CDR3 length: 12 residues. CDR3: CSVVPVNTEAFF. The CDR3 DNA reads TGCAGCGTTGTTCCGGTGAACACTGAAGCTTTCTTT.

The chain is built from TRBV20-1 and TRBJ1-3; D gene uncertain. The V end lost 6 bases, the J end lost 0 bases, and 15 bases lay between the germline ends. There are 15 residues in the CDR3. CDR1 is DFQATT, CDR2 SNEGSKA, per germline (reference sequence). The CDR3 loop is CSASLGLSSGNTIYF. The CDR3 DNA sequence: TGCAGTGCGTCACTAGGACTGTCCTCTGGAAACACCATATATTTT.

This clonotype appeared a few times. The chain is built from TRBV29-1 and TRBJ1-1; D is possibly TRBD1 (5 bases). Germline lookup yields CDR1 SQVTM and CDR2 ANQGSEA. This CDR3 contains 14 residues. V lost 4 bases to trimming and J lost 3 bases, with 15 bases between them. The CDR3 bases are TGCAGCGTTGGACAGTCGGATTCCGACACTGAAGCTTTCTTT. Protein sequence: CSVGQSDSDTEAFF.

The rearrangement links TRBV5-1 to TRBJ2-7; 8 bases fit TRBD2. CDR3 size: 15 residues. The V and J ends lost 0 bases and 6 bases, in that order; junction bases with no gene match: 8. Looked up from germline, CDR1 is SGHRS and CDR2 is YFSETQ. CDR3 residues: CASSLASGLAGEQYF. CDR3 in DNA: TGCGCCAGCAGCTTGGCCAGTGGGCTAGCGGGCGAGCAGTACTTC.

This chain uses TRBV29-1 with TRBJ1-2; TRBD1 matches 8 bases. Germline CDR1 SQVTM, CDR2 ANQGSEA. V gave up 1 base and J gave up 0 bases; unmatched junction bases: 10. The CDR3 has 17 residues. The CDR3 nucleotides are TGCAGCGTTGAAGTAAGGCAGGGGGCGCCGGCTAACTATGGCTACACCTTC. Translation gives CSVEVRQGAPANYGYTF. Together with reference TRBV29-1 and TRBJ1-2, the CDR3 gives the full variable domain: SAVISQKPSRDICQRGTSLTIQCQVDSQVTMMFWYRQQPGQSLTLIATANQGSEATYESGFVIDKFPISRPNLTFSTLTVSNMSPEDSSIYLCSVEVRQGAPANYGYTFGSGTRLTVV.

This clonotype was seen ten or more times. This chain joins TRBV28 and TRBJ2-5; TRBD1 might be the D (6 bases). Germline V gene sequence: CDR1 MDHEN, CDR2 SYDVKM. The CDR3 is 14 residues long. With 4 bases removed from V and 5 bases from J, the gap between germline ends came to 14 bases. The CDR3 here is CASSSARGMETQYF. The CDR3, as DNA: TGTGCCAGCAGTTCGGCCAGGGGAATGGAGACCCAGTACTTC. The full variable domain, with the rest looked up from reference TRBV28 and TRBJ2-5, is DVKVTQSSRYLVKRTGEKVFLECVQDMDHENMFWYRQDPGLGLRLIYFSYDVKMKEKGDIPEGYSVSREKKERFSLILESASTNQTSMYLCASSSARGMETQYFGPGTRLLVL.

This clonotype appeared a few times. J is TRBJ1-1 and V is TRBV27; perhaps TRBD1 as D (5 bases). This CDR3 contains 15 residues. The V gene lost 4 bases and the J gene lost 1 base, with 13 bases spanning the gap. In germline, CDR1 is MNHEY, CDR2 SMNVEV (reference sequence). CDR3 coding DNA: TGTGCCAGCAGTTCCGGCTTCGGGGGGAACACTGAAGCTTTCTTT. It codes for CASSSGFGGNTEAFF.

This clonotype was observed a few times. The chain employs TRBV20-1 and TRBJ1-3, with D unclear. The CDR3 contains 14 residues. CDR1 is DFQATT, CDR2 SNEGSKA, per germline (reference sequence). V was trimmed by 3 bases and J by 4 bases, leaving 13 bases between them. The chain's CDR3 is CSASDPKVGNTIYF. The CDR3 nucleotides are TGCAGTGCTAGTGACCCCAAGGTGGGAAACACCATATATTTT.

The chain uses TRBV3-1 and TRBJ1-1; TRBD1 matches 8 bases. The germline CDR1 and CDR2 sequences are LGHDT and YNNKEL (reference sequence). There are 14 residues in the CDR3. Trimming removed 3 bases from V and 5 bases from J; junction bases left unmatched: 5. DNA of the CDR3: TGTGCCAGCAGCCAGAGGGGACAGGTTACTGAAGCTTTCTTT. Amino acid sequence: CASSQRGQVTEAFF.

In its sample, this clonotype was seen a few times. This chain joins TRBV16 and TRBJ2-3; TRBD1 matches 7 bases. This CDR3 contains 14 residues. CDR1 KGHSY and CDR2 FQNENV come from the germline V gene. J lost 7 bases, V lost 8 bases, and 12 bases had no gene match. In nucleotides, the CDR3 is TGTGCCAGCGGGACGACAGGGATTCGGAATACGCAGTATTTT. This translates into CASGTTGIRNTQYF.

The CDR3 sequence: CASSPGTSGRVRNEQFF. The CDR3 DNA reads TGTGCCAGCTCACCAGGGACTAGCGGGAGAGTAAGGAATGAGCAGTTCTTC. The V gene is TRBV18, the J gene TRBJ2-5; TRBD2 matches 14 bases. With the DNA end fitting TRBJ2-1 better, the J assignment may be wrong. Germline CDR1 and CDR2: KGHSH and LQKENI. This CDR3 is 17 amino acids long.

Only a few counts were recorded for this clonotype. The chain couples TRBV7-3 to TRBJ2-7; D perhaps matches TRBD1 (7 bases). Germline CDR1 SGHTA, CDR2 FQGTGA. Deletions cut 5 bases from V and 4 bases from J, with 18 bases between. The CDR3 spans 15 residues. In DNA, the CDR3 is TGTGCCAGCAGCCTAAGAGGGGGCGCGGGGTACGAGCAGTACTTC. Translation: CASSLRGGAGYEQYF.

The chain has TRBV6-2 or TRBV6-3 and TRBJ1-3; 8 bases align to TRBD1. The CDR3 contains 16 residues. The ends lost 0 bases at V and 2 bases at J; junction bases unmatched: 3. The V gene's germline CDR1 is MNHEY and CDR2 SVGEGT. The CDR3 DNA follows: TGTGCCAGCAGTTACTCCGGGACAGGAACTGGAAACACCATATATTTT. Translation gives CASSYSGTGTGNTIYF.

V gene TRBV18 combines with J gene TRBJ1-2, with D possibly matching TRBD1 (6 bases). Per the germline V gene, CDR1 is KGHSH and CDR2 is LQKENI. Trimming removed 2 bases at V and 0 bases at J, with 13 bases between. This CDR3 comprises 16 residues. Here the CDR3 DNA reads TGTGCCAGCTCACCAATACCAGGGGATACTAACTATGGCTACACCTTC. The encoded protein is CASSPIPGDTNYGYTF.